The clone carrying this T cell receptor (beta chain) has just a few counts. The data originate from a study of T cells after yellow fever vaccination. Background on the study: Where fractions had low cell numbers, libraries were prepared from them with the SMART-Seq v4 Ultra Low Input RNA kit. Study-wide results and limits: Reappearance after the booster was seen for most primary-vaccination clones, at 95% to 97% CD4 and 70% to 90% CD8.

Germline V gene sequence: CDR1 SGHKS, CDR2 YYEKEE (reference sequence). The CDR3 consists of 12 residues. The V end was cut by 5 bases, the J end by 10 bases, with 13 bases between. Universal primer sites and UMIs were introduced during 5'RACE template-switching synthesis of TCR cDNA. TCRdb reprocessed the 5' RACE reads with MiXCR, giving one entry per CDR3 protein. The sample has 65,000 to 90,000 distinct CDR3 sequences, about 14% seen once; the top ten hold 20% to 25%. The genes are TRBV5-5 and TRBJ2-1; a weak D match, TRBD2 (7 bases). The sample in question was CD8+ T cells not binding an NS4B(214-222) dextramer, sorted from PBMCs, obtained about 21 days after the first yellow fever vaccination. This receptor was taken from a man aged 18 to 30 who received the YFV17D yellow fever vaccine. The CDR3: CASRVQGGEQFF. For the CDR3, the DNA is TGTGCCAGCAGGGTACAGGGAGGGGAGCAGTTCTTC.